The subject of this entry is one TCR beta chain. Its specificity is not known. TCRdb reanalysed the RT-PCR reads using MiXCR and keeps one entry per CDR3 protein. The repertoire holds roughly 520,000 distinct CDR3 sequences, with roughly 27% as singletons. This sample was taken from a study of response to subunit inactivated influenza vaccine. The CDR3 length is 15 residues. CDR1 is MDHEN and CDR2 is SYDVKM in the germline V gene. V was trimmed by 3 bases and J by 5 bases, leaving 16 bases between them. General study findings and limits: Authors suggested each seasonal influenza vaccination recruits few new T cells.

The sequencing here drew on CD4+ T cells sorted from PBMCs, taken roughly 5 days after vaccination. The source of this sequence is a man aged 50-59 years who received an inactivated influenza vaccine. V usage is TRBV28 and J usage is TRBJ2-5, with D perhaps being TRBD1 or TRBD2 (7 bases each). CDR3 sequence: CASSFRRGTAETQYF. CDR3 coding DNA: TGTGCCAGCAGTTTTCGGCGGGGGACAGCGGAGACCCAGTACTTC.